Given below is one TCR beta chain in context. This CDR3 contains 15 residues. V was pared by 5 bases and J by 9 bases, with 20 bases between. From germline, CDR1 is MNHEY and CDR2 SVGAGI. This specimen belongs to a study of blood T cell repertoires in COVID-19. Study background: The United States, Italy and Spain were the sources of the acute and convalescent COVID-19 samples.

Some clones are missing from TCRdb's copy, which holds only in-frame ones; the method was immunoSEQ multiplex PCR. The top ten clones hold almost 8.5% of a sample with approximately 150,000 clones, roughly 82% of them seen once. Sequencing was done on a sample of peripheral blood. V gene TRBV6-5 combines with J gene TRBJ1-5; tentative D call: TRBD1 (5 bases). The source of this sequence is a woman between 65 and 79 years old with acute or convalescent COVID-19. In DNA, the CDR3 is TGTGCCAGCAGTACGGGCAGGGCGGTAAATGTGCCCCAGCATTTT. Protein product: CASSTGRAVNVPQHF.